The T cell receptor (beta chain) under discussion was sequenced for a study of T cell changes during pregnancy in multiple sclerosis. V dropped 4 bases and J dropped 0; count of bases not matched to a gene: 2. The CDR3 extends over 14 amino acids. Germline CDR1 MDHEN, CDR2 SYDVKM. Some clones are missing from TCRdb's copy, which holds only in-frame ones; the method was immunoSEQ multiplex PCR. The data contain 65,000 to 75,000 clones, 90% to 95% of them singletons. This sample comprised peripheral blood, obtained in the third trimester of pregnancy. The receptor was isolated from a female donor in good health, enrolled as a control in a pregnancy study. V gene TRBV28 combines with J gene TRBJ2-5; 7 bases are a match to TRBD1. CDR3 residues: CASSWDSYQETQYF. DNA for the CDR3: TGTGCCAGCAGTTGGGACAGCTACCAAGAGACCCAGTACTTC.